The 11 T cell receptor beta chains presented below share a single source sample, sequenced in a study of shared clonotypes between healthy human individuals. Produced via immunoSEQ multiplex PCR; TCRdb's table is partial and in-frame only. The sample gives a few million clones, 85% to 95% of which show up once; roughly 0.36% is in the top ten. Sequencing input: naive CD4+ T cells from PBMCs. As for subset: CD45RA+ positively selected. The receptors here all came from a young man in good health. Some clones in this sample may be carry-over from other donors' samples.

This chain joins TRBV5-4 and TRBJ2-1; 7 bases map to TRBD2. Germline V gives CDR1 SGHNT, CDR2 YYREEE (reference sequence). V dropped 4 bases and J dropped 6; count of bases not matched to a gene: 10. The CDR3 has 15 residues. The CDR3: CASSRGLEGSNEQFF. CDR3 coding DNA: TGTGCCAGCAGCCGCGGACTAGAAGGGTCCAATGAGCAGTTCTTC.

This clone was recorded only once. This rearrangement joins TRBV29-1 to TRBJ1-4; no clear D gene. CDR3 size: 13 residues. Germline V gene sequence: CDR1 SQVTM, CDR2 ANQGSEA. V was cut by 5 bases and J by 14 bases, with 21 bases left in between. CDR3 DNA sequence: TGCAGCGTTAGTAATAATCTTCCCGGAGAGCTGTTTTTT. This codes for CSVSNNLPGELFF.

This chain links TRBV5-1 with TRBJ2-1; tentatively, D is TRBD1 (6 bases). The CDR3 loop spans 15 amino acids. V lost 0 bases and J 7 bases, leaving 14 bases between the germline ends. Germline CDR1 reads SGHRS; CDR2 reads YFSETQ. The CDR3 DNA sequence: TGCGCCAGCAGCTTGGAGACTACAGGGTGGAATGAGCAGTTCTTC. Encoded protein: CASSLETTGWNEQFF.

The rearrangement uses TRBV18 and TRBJ2-5, with TRBD1 matching over 8 bases. Germline values: CDR1 KGHSH, CDR2 LQKENI. This CDR3 spans 17 amino acids. With V trimmed by 4 bases and J by 1 base, 11 bases remained unmatched. The CDR3 DNA sequence: TGTGCCAGCTCACTCCAGGACAGGGCTATAATCCAAGAGACCCAGTACTTC. This encodes CASSLQDRAIIQETQYF.

Written as DNA, the CDR3 is TGTGCCGTAGGATGGACGGGGTTTGGCTACACCTTC. It encodes CAVGWTGFGYTF. The chain links TRBV10-3 to TRBJ1-2, with D hard to call. The V gene's germline CDR1 is ENHRY and CDR2 SYGVKD. This CDR3 region has 12 residues. V was cut by 11 bases and J by 7 bases, with 17 bases left in between.

J is TRBJ2-5 and V is TRBV10-3; TRBD1 is a possible D gene (5 bases). V shed 10 bases and J shed 5 bases, with 17 bases lying between them. There are 13 residues in the CDR3. In germline, CDR1 is ENHRY, CDR2 SYGVKD. CDR3 amino acids: CATRQLLGETQYF. CDR3 bases: TGTGCCACCAGACAGCTTTTGGGGGAGACCCAGTACTTC.

This chain joins TRBV11-3 and TRBJ2-2; D may be TRBD1 (6 bases). With 3 bases removed from V and 6 bases from J, the gap between germline ends came to 14 bases. The CDR3 consists of 15 residues. In germline, CDR1 is SGHNT, CDR2 YENEEA. The CDR3: CASSLEQGSSGELFF. CDR3 nucleotides: TGTGCCAGCAGCTTGGAACAGGGAAGTTCCGGGGAGCTGTTTTTT.

The rearrangement joins TRBV15 to TRBJ2-5, with D perhaps matching TRBD1 (6 bases). The CDR3 is 15 residues long. V gave up 1 base and J gave up 2 bases, with 11 bases separating them. CDR1 and CDR2 (germline): LNHNV, YYDKDF (reference sequence). This CDR3 reads CATSRASGAQETQYF. DNA for the CDR3: TGTGCCACCAGCAGAGCCTCAGGGGCGCAAGAGACCCAGTACTTC.

This clone was detected a few times. The sample has other DNA sequences that encode this CDR3 too. This sequence joins TRBV4-2 and TRBJ1-2, with D unclear. CDR3 length equals 12 residues. The V end lost 3 bases, the J end lost 2 bases, and 4 bases lay between the germline ends. Germline assignment: CDR1 LGHNA and CDR2 YNFKEQ. The CDR3 DNA reads as TGTGCCAGCAGCCAGGCGAACTATGGCTACACCTTC. Amino acid sequence: CASSQANYGYTF.

The CDR3 region has the DNA TGCGCCAGCAGCTTCTCACCAGGGAGGGGTGAAAAACTGTTTTTT. Protein product: CASSFSPGRGEKLFF. J is TRBJ1-4 and V is TRBV5-1; D may be TRBD1 (5 bases). Germline V gene lookup returns CDR1 SGHRS and CDR2 YFSETQ. Trimming stripped 2 bases from V and 7 bases from J, with 15 bases between. The CDR3 is 15 residues long.

The rearrangement links TRBV7-2 to TRBJ2-5; D not resolved. CDR1 SGHTA and CDR2 FQGNSA come from the germline V gene. Trimming pared 3 bases from V and 2 bases from J, leaving 13 bases between. CDR3 length: 15 residues. CDR3 nucleotide sequence: TGTGCCAGCAGCTTTATGGGCTCTGGGCAAGAGACCCAGTACTTC. Translated: CASSFMGSGQETQYF.